The 13 T cell receptor beta chains given below trace back to one sample, sequenced in a study of identical twins. One entry per CDR3 protein results from TCRdb running MiXCR on the 5' RACE reads. The profile shows under 350,000 distinct CDR3 sequences, roughly 9.8% of them singletons. These data also featured in a second study, about yellow fever vaccine responses in identical twins.

Sample: CD8+ T cells sorted from blood. Receptors were obtained from a woman aged 18-29 years in good health.

This clonotype showed up just a few times. The rearrangement joins TRBV4-3 to TRBJ2-1; a possible D gene is TRBD2 (6 bases). The germline V and J ends were trimmed by 0 bases and 2 bases, with 8 bases remaining between them. CDR3 length equals 15 residues. Germline values: CDR1 LGHNA, CDR2 YSLEER. The CDR3 spells CASSQDRLAYNEQFF. The CDR3 coding sequence is TGCGCCAGCAGCCAAGACCGACTAGCCTACAATGAGCAGTTCTTC.

The chain uses TRBV6-1 and TRBJ2-7, with TRBD2 matching 9 bases. The germline CDR1 and CDR2 sequences are MNHNS and SASEGT. This CDR3 contains 15 residues. V shed 6 bases, J shed 2 bases, and the junction held 8 bases outside the gene matches. CDR3 DNA: TGTGCCAGCAGCCAACCCGCGGGAGGGCCCTACGAGCAGTACTTC. Translation: CASSQPAGGPYEQYF.

V is TRBV4-3 and J is TRBJ1-4; D is undetermined. V lost 4 bases and J 7 bases, leaving 13 bases between the germline ends. CDR1 is LGHNA, CDR2 YSLEER, per germline. The CDR3 is 14 residues long. The CDR3 reads CASSPGPMGEKLFF. The DNA of the CDR3 is TGCGCCAGCAGCCCCGGGCCCATGGGTGAAAAACTGTTTTTT.

The chain carries TRBV28 and TRBJ2-1; weak D call: TRBD2 (6 bases). Germline V gives CDR1 MDHEN, CDR2 SYDVKM. V shed 10 bases and J shed 1 base, with 8 bases lying between them. The CDR3 is made up of 12 amino acids. The CDR3 nucleotides are TGTGCCACGGGGGAGTCCTACAATGAGCAGTTCTTC. Protein product: CATGESYNEQFF.

This clonotype showed up just a few times. The chain combines TRBV20-1 with TRBJ1-3; D unresolved. CDR1 is DFQATT, CDR2 SNEGSKA, per germline (reference sequence). The CDR3 is 14 residues long. V lost 4 bases, J lost 0 bases, and 10 bases lay in between. This chain's CDR3 is CSAKLDGSGNTIYF. CDR3 nucleotides: TGCAGTGCTAAGCTGGACGGCTCTGGAAACACCATATATTTT.

This clonotype has ten or more counts. V and J are TRBV5-6 and TRBJ2-7; TRBD1 is a possible D gene (6 bases). The CDR3 has 14 amino acids. Germline values: CDR1 SGHDT, CDR2 YYEEEE. V lost 4 bases to trimming and J lost 3 bases, with 14 bases between them. The CDR3 nucleotides are TGTGCCAGCAGCGCCGGACAGAATCTCTACGAGCAGTACTTC. Its translation is CASSAGQNLYEQYF.

The chain employs TRBV2 and TRBJ2-1; the D gene is possibly TRBD2 (5 bases). Germline V gives CDR1 SNHLY, CDR2 FYNNEI. The CDR3 loop spans 15 amino acids. Trimming cost V 6 bases and J 4 bases, with 16 bases left between them. CDR3 amino acids: CASRDGPGIYNEQFF. The CDR3 DNA sequence: TGTGCCAGCAGGGACGGTCCCGGGATTTACAATGAGCAGTTCTTC.

This clonotype was picked up many times. This chain uses TRBV30 with TRBJ2-1; a weak D match, TRBD1 (6 bases). This CDR3 is 15 amino acids long. The V gene's germline CDR1 is GTSNPN and CDR2 SVGIG (reference sequence). Trimming removed 5 bases from V and 0 bases from J, with 14 bases in between. The CDR3 is CAWLGLDSSYNEQFF. The CDR3 bases are TGTGCCTGGTTGGGCCTGGACAGCTCCTACAATGAGCAGTTCTTC.

The chain joins TRBV7-3 to TRBJ2-1; 11 positions agree with TRBD2. Germline CDR1 is SGHTA and CDR2 is FQGTGA. The V and J ends lost 0 bases and 4 bases, in that order; junction bases with no gene match: 8. CDR3 size: 18 residues. Written as DNA, the CDR3 is TGTGCCAGCAGCTTAACCGGAGGACTAGCGGGCCAGTACAATGAGCAGTTCTTC. Its translation is CASSLTGGLAGQYNEQFF.

This clonotype was counted ten times or more. This sequence joins TRBV4-3 and TRBJ2-3; D ambiguous. Trimming took off 3 bases at V and 0 bases at J, with 4 bases between the two ends. This CDR3 is built from 13 residues. Germline values: CDR1 LGHNA, CDR2 YSLEER. The CDR3 DNA follows: TGCGCCAGCAGCCAGATCAGCACAGATACGCAGTATTTT. Amino acids: CASSQISTDTQYF.

This clonotype has at least ten counts. V is TRBV20-1 and J is TRBJ2-7; tentative D call: TRBD1 (6 bases). The CDR3 contains 13 residues. V was shortened by 1 base and J by 5 bases, with 12 bases between the two germline ends. From germline, CDR1 is DFQATT and CDR2 SNEGSKA (reference sequence). The CDR3 loop is CSARGLGGNEQYF. The CDR3 DNA sequence: TGCAGTGCTAGAGGGCTAGGGGGAAACGAGCAGTACTTC.

This clonotype was observed a handful of times. The chain combines TRBV4-3 with TRBJ2-7; D remains unclear. The germline V and J ends were trimmed by 0 bases and 6 bases, with 12 bases remaining between them. The CDR3 runs to 14 residues. CDR1 and CDR2 from the germline V gene are LGHNA and YSLEER. CDR3 region: CASSQDRFAREQYF. The CDR3 DNA reads TGCGCCAGCAGCCAAGATAGATTCGCTCGCGAGCAGTACTTC.

The sample holds a few counts of this clonotype. The chain has TRBV6-5 and TRBJ2-7; 14 bases map to TRBD2. V shed 0 bases, J shed 6 bases, and the junction held 10 bases outside the gene matches. Looked up from germline, CDR1 is MNHEY and CDR2 is SVGAGI. There are 18 residues in the CDR3. The CDR3 DNA reads as TGTGCCAGCAGTTACTCGAATTCTCGGACTAGCGGGGGGCCCGAGCAGTACTTC. Its protein product is CASSYSNSRTSGGPEQYF.